Presented here are 2 T cell receptor beta chains from one specimen sequenced in a study of cytomegalovirus exposure and HLA in healthy donors (dated 2017 in TCRdb). The library came from the immunoSEQ multiplex PCR assay. The multiplex PCR relied on a mix of 60 forward primers for TCR Vbeta segments and 13 reverse primers for TCR Jbeta segments. Sourced from immuneACCESS, this table was stored by TCRdb with only in-frame sequences that have V and J called. A share of the clones is absent; for the studies checked, an unresolved V gene accounts for under half, and the remainder has no known explanation. Recorded for this sample are around 80,000 clones; around three quarters of them occurred a single time. 4% to 5% of the sample comes from the top ten. Sample: PBMCs. Receptors originate from a man aged 35 to 55 in good health and CMV-seronegative.

The chain joins TRBV5-1 to TRBJ2-5; 8 bases fit TRBD1. The trim removed 5 bases at V and 2 bases at J, leaving 5 bases unmatched. CDR1 is SGHRS and CDR2 is YFSETQ in the germline V gene. The CDR3 covers 14 residues. CDR3 loop: CASSQTGVQETQYF. The CDR3 DNA reads as TGCGCCAGCAGTCAGACAGGGGTACAAGAGACCCAGTACTTC. Full variable domain (remainder filled in from reference TRBV5-1 and TRBJ2-5): KAGVTQTPRYLIKTRGQQVTLSCSPISGHRSVSWYQQTPGQGLQFLFEYFSETQRNKGNFPGRFSGRQFSNSRSEMNVSTLELGDSALYLCASSQTGVQETQYFGPGTRLLVL.

This chain links TRBV5-1 with TRBJ1-4, with 9 nucleotides matching TRBD1. Germline lookup yields CDR1 SGHRS and CDR2 YFSETQ. The CDR3 sequence is 18 residues long. J was trimmed by 3 bases and V by 6 bases; bases with no gene match: 15. The CDR3 is CASTRGGTGSGANEKLFF. The CDR3, as DNA: TGCGCCAGCACCCGAGGCGGGACAGGGAGTGGAGCTAATGAAAAACTGTTTTTT.